A single sample is the source of the 28 T cell receptor beta chains below, sequenced in a study of blood T cells in healthy people across ages. A sample-barcoded 5' primer and a J-beta primer mix were used in a second PCR of roughly 7 to 12 cycles. TCRdb independently ran MiXCR on the 5' RACE reads; one entry per CDR3 protein. The table records around 1.5 million distinct CDR3 sequences, about 40% of them present only once. Sequenced material: blood. The receptors come from a woman aged 18-29 years in good health.

This clonotype occurred a few times. This rearrangement joins TRBV27 to TRBJ1-5; possible D gene TRBD1, 5 bases. The CDR3 covers 15 residues. Germline values: CDR1 MNHEY, CDR2 SMNVEV (reference sequence). V shed 5 bases and J shed 4 bases, with 15 bases lying between them. CDR3 residues: CASSPGWGKNQPQHF. CDR3 sequence (DNA): TGTGCCAGCAGTCCGGGGTGGGGGAAGAATCAGCCCCAGCATTTT.

As for this clonotype: This may be a read error, as it is one base from a much larger clone. The chain is built from TRBV9 and TRBJ2-1; a possible D gene is TRBD2 (5 bases). There are 15 residues in the CDR3. Germline lookup yields CDR1 SGDLS and CDR2 YYNGEE. The CDR3: CASSPTGSSHNEQFF. As DNA, the CDR3 is TGTGCCAGCAGCCCAACGGGGAGCTCCCACAATGAGCAGTTCTTC.

The V call is TRBV2, the J call TRBJ2-4; 11 nucleotides align to TRBD2. The CDR3 is made up of 14 amino acids. Trimming removed 6 bases from V and 5 bases from J; junction bases left unmatched: 3. The V gene's germline CDR1 is SNHLY and CDR2 FYNNEI. The DNA of the CDR3 is TGTGCCAGCAGCAAGGGACTAGCGGAAAACATTCAGTACTTC. This gives the protein CASSKGLAENIQYF.

The V gene is TRBV2, the J gene TRBJ2-1; D call uncertain. The CDR3 covers 13 residues. Germline lookup yields CDR1 SNHLY and CDR2 FYNNEI. With 7 bases removed from V and 10 bases from J, the gap between germline ends came to 17 bases. The CDR3 DNA follows: TGTGCCAGCACCTTAGGTCCTCGGCCGGAGCAGTTCTTC. This gives the protein CASTLGPRPEQFF.

The CDR3 protein is CASSRSGVPQETQYF. For the CDR3, the DNA is TGCGCCAGCAGCCGGTCGGGGGTCCCACAAGAGACCCAGTACTTC. The chain uses TRBV5-1 and TRBJ2-5; TRBD2 is a possible D gene (6 bases). Germline V CDR1 and CDR2: SGHRS, YFSETQ. Trimming took 4 bases from V and 2 from J, leaving 15 bases between them. The CDR3 is 15 amino acids.

The CDR3 sequence: CSASPGATYGYTF. As DNA, the CDR3 is TGCAGTGCTAGCCCGGGGGCGACTTATGGCTACACCTTC. J is TRBJ1-2 and V is TRBV20-1; possibly TRBD1 for D (6 bases). The CDR3 runs 13 residues. Germline CDR1 reads DFQATT; CDR2 reads SNEGSKA (reference sequence). The V end lost 3 bases, the J end lost 5 bases, and 13 bases lay between the germline ends.

This clonotype was seen only a few times. The V and J genes are TRBV4-2 and TRBJ2-5, with D possibly TRBD2 on 6 matching bases. Looked up from germline, CDR1 is LGHNA and CDR2 is YNFKEQ. The CDR3 length is 18 residues. Between the trimmed V and J ends, which lost 3 bases and 6 bases, there was a span of 26 bases. The CDR3 DNA is TGTGCCAGCAGCCACCGTTTGCCGCGGGGCGCAACCACGAAGACCCAGTACTTC. Translated: CASSHRLPRGATTKTQYF.

The chain combines TRBV20-1 with TRBJ2-1; 10 bases are a match to TRBD2. Losses at the gene ends were 6 bases for V and 8 bases for J; bases not matched to a gene: 10. The CDR3 has 14 residues. Germline V gene sequence: CDR1 DFQATT, CDR2 SNEGSKA (reference sequence). In nucleotides, the CDR3 is TGCAGTGCGAACGCCGGGACTAGCGTCGATGAGCAGTTCTTC. Amino acids: CSANAGTSVDEQFF.

The J gene is TRBJ2-3, the V gene TRBV11-2, with D maybe TRBD1 (6 bases). CDR1 is SGHAT and CDR2 is FQNNGV in the germline V gene. V was trimmed by 2 bases and J by 4 bases, leaving 10 bases between them. The CDR3 runs 14 residues. The CDR3 region has the DNA TGTGCCAGCAGCTTAACAGGGCTCGCAGATACGCAGTATTTT. Protein product: CASSLTGLADTQYF.

This clonotype appeared a few times. The V gene is TRBV5-5, the J gene TRBJ2-7; 7 bases match TRBD1. After removal of 4 bases from V and 7 bases from J, the junction contained 11 bases not matched to a gene. Germline-derived CDR1 and CDR2 are SGHKS and YYEKEE (reference sequence). This CDR3 comprises 14 residues. As DNA, the CDR3 is TGTGCCAGCAGCCCCCTGAGGGGGCTCGAAGAGCAGTACTTC. This encodes CASSPLRGLEEQYF.

The chain recombines TRBV10-3 with TRBJ2-5; 7 bases are a match to TRBD2. The germline gives CDR1 ENHRY, CDR2 SYGVKD. Trimming removed 2 bases from V and 0 bases from J; junction bases left unmatched: 6. The CDR3 spans 16 residues. The CDR3 bases are TGTGCCATCAGTGAGGGGGGAGGGCTGTACCAAGAGACCCAGTACTTC. This translates into CAISEGGGLYQETQYF.

The rearrangement joins TRBV15 to TRBJ2-7; D is perhaps TRBD1 (6 bases). Trimming stripped 6 bases from V and 5 bases from J, with 14 bases between. The CDR3 runs to 13 residues. CDR1 is LNHNV and CDR2 is YYDKDF in the germline V gene (reference sequence). This CDR3 is CATRPGESDEQYF. The CDR3 DNA follows: TGTGCCACCAGGCCAGGGGAGAGTGACGAGCAGTACTTC.

This sequence joins TRBV5-1 and TRBJ2-5; D tentatively reads TRBD1 or TRBD2 (5 bases each). Trimming cost V 0 bases and J 10 bases, with 19 bases left between them. Germline lookup yields CDR1 SGHRS and CDR2 YFSETQ. The CDR3 has 15 amino acids. The CDR3 here is CASSLGGTQIPDQYF. In DNA form, the CDR3 reads TGCGCCAGCAGCTTGGGGGGGACCCAGATCCCGGACCAGTACTTC.

CDR3 residues: CASRERAAKNIQYF. CDR3 DNA sequence: TGTGCCAGCAGGGAGCGGGCAGCCAAAAACATTCAGTACTTC. The chain carries TRBV6-5 and TRBJ2-4, with a weak D call TRBD2 (6 bases). Germline V gene data show CDR1 as MNHEY and CDR2 as SVGAGI. The CDR3 contains 14 residues. V was trimmed by 6 bases and J by 0 bases, leaving 9 bases between them.

This sequence joins TRBV3-1 and TRBJ2-7, with D perhaps TRBD1 or TRBD2 (5 bases each). CDR1 is LGHDT, CDR2 YNNKEL, per germline (reference sequence). The CDR3 is made up of 15 amino acids. V gave up 3 bases and J gave up 2 bases, with 14 bases separating them. The chain's CDR3 is CASSQAVGDPYEQYF. The CDR3 DNA sequence: TGTGCCAGCAGCCAGGCTGTGGGGGACCCCTACGAGCAGTACTTC.

The chain has TRBV20-1 and TRBJ2-3; D not certain. Germline V gives CDR1 DFQATT, CDR2 SNEGSKA (reference sequence). This CDR3 is 15 amino acids long. The V gene lost 4 bases and the J gene lost 2 bases, with 16 bases spanning the gap. The CDR3 bases are TGCAGTGCTACAGATTTCACAGCCCCCACAGATACGCAGTATTTT. Amino acids: CSATDFTAPTDTQYF.

This clonotype was detected a few times. The chain links TRBV6-6 to TRBJ2-3; D possibly uses TRBD1 or TRBD2 (5 bases each). The CDR3 loop spans 14 amino acids. The V gene's germline CDR1 is MNHNY and CDR2 SVGAGI (reference sequence). Deletions cut 6 bases from V and 2 bases from J, with 12 bases between. The CDR3, as DNA: TGTGCCAGCAGCAGCGACGGGGCCACAGATACGCAGTATTTT. This translates into CASSSDGATDTQYF.

This clonotype has just a few counts. The V call is TRBV19, the J call TRBJ1-5; D ambiguous. The CDR3 contains 12 residues. Between the trimmed V and J ends, which lost 10 bases and 4 bases, there was a span of 11 bases. Germline V gene data show CDR1 as LNHDA and CDR2 as SQIVND (reference sequence). The CDR3 region is CATCAGNQPQHF. The CDR3 DNA follows: TGTGCCACGTGCGCGGGTAATCAGCCCCAGCATTTT.

The chain employs TRBV28 and TRBJ2-1; 9 nucleotides line up with TRBD2. CDR1 MDHEN and CDR2 SYDVKM come from the germline V gene. Losses at the gene ends were 6 bases for V and 4 bases for J; bases not matched to a gene: 10. This CDR3 is built from 16 residues. As DNA, the CDR3 is TGTGCCAGCAGCCAGCCCAGCGGGGGGACGTACAATGAGCAGTTCTTC. Translating gives CASSQPSGGTYNEQFF.

The rearrangement joins TRBV4-2 to TRBJ2-3; TRBD2 is a possible D gene (6 bases). V gave up 0 bases and J gave up 6 bases, with 13 bases separating them. CDR3 length: 15 amino acids. The germline CDR1 and CDR2 sequences are LGHNA and YNFKEQ. The CDR3 reads CASSQETSSSDTQYF. The CDR3 coding sequence is TGTGCCAGCAGCCAAGAAACTAGCAGTTCGGATACGCAGTATTTT.

This clonotype was seen only a few times. The gene calls are TRBV6-5 and TRBJ1-2; 9 bases are shared with TRBD1. CDR3 length: 14 amino acids. The V segment lost 5 bases and the J segment 6 bases; nucleotides outside the gene matches: 7. CDR1 is MNHEY, CDR2 SVGAGI, per germline. The CDR3 region has the DNA TGTGCCAGCAGTAGCGCCGGGACAGGGAATGGCTACACCTTC. Its protein is CASSSAGTGNGYTF.

V gene TRBV10-3 combines with J gene TRBJ2-2, with D unclear. CDR3 length equals 15 residues. Germline V gene sequence: CDR1 ENHRY, CDR2 SYGVKD. V lost 2 bases and J lost 4, with 11 bases in between. For the CDR3, the DNA is TGTGCCATCAGTGAGGACGCCCTGCCCACCGGGGAGCTGTTTTTT. Amino acids: CAISEDALPTGELFF.

The chain carries TRBV6-1 and TRBJ1-2; D unresolved. Germline V gene sequence: CDR1 MNHNS, CDR2 SASEGT. V was trimmed by 7 bases and J by 4 bases, leaving 16 bases between them. The CDR3 runs to 14 residues. CDR3 protein: CASIRAPDPYGYTF. The CDR3 DNA follows: TGTGCCAGCATCCGGGCTCCGGACCCCTATGGCTACACCTTC.

V gene TRBV28 combines with J gene TRBJ1-1; 8 positions match TRBD1. Germline V gene lookup returns CDR1 MDHEN and CDR2 SYDVKM. The CDR3 has 12 residues. Trimming removed 2 bases from V and 11 bases from J; junction bases left unmatched: 4. CDR3 DNA: TGTGCCAGCAGTTTAAACAGGGGGGAGGCTTTCTTT. Protein product: CASSLNRGEAFF.

The chain joins TRBV10-3 to TRBJ2-2; D perhaps matches TRBD2 (5 bases). V dropped 8 bases and J dropped 3 bases, with 10 bases sitting between them. CDR1 is ENHRY and CDR2 is SYGVKD in the germline V gene. The CDR3 sequence is 13 residues long. CDR3 protein: CAILGVDTGELFF. The CDR3 coding sequence is TGTGCCATCCTGGGAGTCGACACCGGGGAGCTGTTTTTT.

The rearrangement uses TRBV5-1 and TRBJ2-1; maybe TRBD1 (6 bases). Trimming took 0 bases from V and 6 from J, leaving 10 bases between them. The germline CDR1 and CDR2 sequences are SGHRS and YFSETQ. The CDR3 has 14 amino acids. The CDR3 protein is CASSLGGQFNEQFF. The CDR3 DNA reads as TGCGCCAGCAGCTTGGGAGGACAGTTCAATGAGCAGTTCTTC.

This clonotype was picked up a small number of times. This rearrangement joins TRBV18 to TRBJ1-1; 7 bases line up with TRBD1. This CDR3 spans 14 amino acids. V shed 2 bases and J 5 bases; nucleotides not matched to a gene: 5. CDR1 and CDR2 from the germline V gene are KGHSH and LQKENI. CDR3 sequence (DNA): TGTGCCAGCTCACCAACCCCAGGGGGGACTGAAGCTTTCTTT. Its protein product is CASSPTPGGTEAFF.

This sequence joins TRBV10-3 and TRBJ1-3; D not certain. This CDR3 spans 16 amino acids. Germline CDR1 and CDR2: ENHRY and SYGVKD. Trimming removed 5 bases at V and 0 bases at J, with 14 bases between. This CDR3 reads CAISPEGLSSGNTIYF. CDR3 coding DNA: TGTGCCATCAGTCCCGAAGGGCTGAGCTCTGGAAACACCATATATTTT.